The next 4 T cell receptor beta chains were all read from a single sample in a study of T cell responses to AZD1222 COVID-19 vaccine. Sequenced by immunoSEQ multiplex PCR; TCRdb stores in-frame clones only, minus some. The sample holds 100,000 to 150,000 clones; roughly 90% are singletons and the top ten take about 1.1%. The input for sequencing was peripheral blood, taken on day 0 of AZD1222 vaccination. These TCRs come from an adult in good health.

J is TRBJ2-3 and V is TRBV6-6; TRBD1 matches at 8 bases. The CDR3 length is 15 residues. The V gene end was trimmed by 2 bases and the J gene end by 4 bases; junction bases not matched to a gene: 5. CDR1 and CDR2 (germline): MNHNY, SVGAGI (reference sequence). CDR3 in amino acids: CASSYGQGGSDTQYF. The CDR3 DNA reads TGTGCCAGCAGTTACGGACAGGGAGGATCAGATACGCAGTATTTT.

The V call is TRBV6-5, the J call TRBJ1-3; D uncertain. V dropped 6 bases and J dropped 7 bases, with 10 bases sitting between them. Germline CDR1 is MNHEY and CDR2 is SVGAGI. CDR3 length: 12 amino acids. The CDR3: CASRSGKNTIYF. The CDR3 DNA reads as TGTGCCAGCAGGTCGGGGAAGAACACCATATATTTT.

The CDR3 sequence: CASSPGQGQTNYGYTF. The CDR3 nucleotides are TGTGCCAGCAGCCCAGGACAGGGACAAACTAACTATGGCTACACCTTC. This chain links TRBV7-8 with TRBJ1-2; TRBD1 agrees at 8 bases. The V segment lost 5 bases and the J segment 0 bases; nucleotides outside the gene matches: 8. This CDR3 contains 16 residues. Germline V lookup: CDR1 SGHVS, CDR2 FQNEAQ.

The CDR3 here is CASSDTFGQAGYTF. CDR3 nucleotides: TGTGCCAGCAGTGATACTTTCGGTCAGGCCGGCTACACCTTC. The V gene is TRBV28, the J gene TRBJ1-2; D uncertain. The CDR3 consists of 14 residues. V was shortened by 5 bases and J by 8 bases, with 18 bases between the two germline ends. Germline CDR1 MDHEN, CDR2 SYDVKM.